This T cell receptor (beta chain) is drawn from a study of a mutant IDH1 vaccine in newly diagnosed glioma. The CDR3 loop spans 14 amino acids. Trimming left V 11 bases short and J 0 bases short, with 15 bases between. Germline lookup yields CDR1 SNHLY and CDR2 FYNNEI. Regarding time point: week 5, during vaccination. The investigators gave 300 ug of mutant IDH1 20-mer peptide in each vaccine dose, together with topical imiquimod. In regard to this clone: The antigen is undetermined.

Using immunoSEQ multiplex PCR, the repertoire was profiled, and TCRdb retains in-frame clones only, with some absent. The profile shows about 58,000 clones, about 86% of them singletons. The V gene is TRBV2, the J gene TRBJ2-3; weak D call: TRBD1 (6 bases). The TCR was taken from a woman aged 50 to 65 with glioma. The source was PBMCs, collected from a glioma patient whose treatment included an IDH1 peptide vaccine. Here the CDR3 DNA reads TGTGCCGTGCCTTCAGGGGCTAGCACAGATACGCAGTATTTT. Its translation: CAVPSGASTDTQYF.